The rows below give T cell receptor beta chains drawn from one sample of a study of T cell responses to AZD1222 COVID-19 vaccine. Data came from immunoSEQ multiplex PCR; TCRdb stores just in-frame clones and leaves some out. The table shows approximately 170,000 clones, with less than 95% occurring only once. The material was peripheral blood, obtained on day 0 of AZD1222 vaccination. These receptors were obtained from an adult in good health. Each CDR3 is given with its conserved first and last residue. Each record gives: D gene, clone size, CDR3 length, J gene, V gene, CDR3 DNA, CDR3 protein. The D gene is left open where the match is weak. Clone size is given for some rows only: seen once, a few or many times, or a class if the clone is expanded.

d_call: .
clone_size: .
cdr3_length: 15
j_call: TRBJ1-4
v_call: TRBV7-9
cdr3_nt: TGTGCCAGCAGCTTACGGCGGGTGGAAGATGAAAAACTGTTTTTT
cdr3_aa: CASSLRRVEDEKLFF

d_call: .
clone_size: .
cdr3_length: 13
j_call: TRBJ2-1
v_call: TRBV30
cdr3_nt: TGTGCCTGGAGTAAACTCACTGAGAATGAGCAGTTCTTC
cdr3_aa: CAWSKLTENEQFF

d_call: .
clone_size: .
cdr3_length: 16
j_call: TRBJ1-2
v_call: TRBV4-1
cdr3_nt: TGCGCCAGCAGCCAAGATCCTGCTCGTGCTGGGTATGGCTACACCTTC
cdr3_aa: CASSQDPARAGYGYTF

d_call: .
clone_size: .
cdr3_length: 12
j_call: TRBJ2-1
v_call: TRBV29-1
cdr3_nt: TGCAGCGTTGAATGGGGCTACAATGAGCAGTTCTTC
cdr3_aa: CSVEWGYNEQFF

d_call: .
clone_size: .
cdr3_length: 15
j_call: TRBJ2-2
v_call: TRBV11-3
cdr3_nt: TGTGCCAGCAGCTTAGTTTGGTCGAACACCGGGGAGCTGTTTTTT
cdr3_aa: CASSLVWSNTGELFF

d_call: .
clone_size: few
cdr3_length: 11
j_call: TRBJ1-1
v_call: TRBV5-1
cdr3_nt: TGCGCCAGAGAACCGGCCTCAAGGGCTTTCTTT
cdr3_aa: CAREPASRAFF

d_call: TRBD1
clone_size: once
cdr3_length: 15
j_call: TRBJ2-5
v_call: TRBV28
cdr3_nt: TGTGCCAGCAGTTTCCCCCGGGACAGTAAAGAGACCCAGTACTTC
cdr3_aa: CASSFPRDSKETQYF

d_call: .
clone_size: .
cdr3_length: 16
j_call: TRBJ1-3
v_call: TRBV7-3
cdr3_nt: TGTGCCAGCAGCTTATACGGGGGTCCCTCTGGAAACACCATATATTTT
cdr3_aa: CASSLYGGPSGNTIYF

d_call: .
clone_size: once
cdr3_length: 13
j_call: TRBJ1-5
v_call: TRBV19
cdr3_nt: TGTGCCAGTAGTATACCCCGTTGGGGGTCCCAGCATTTT
cdr3_aa: CASSIPRWGSQHF

d_call: .
clone_size: .
cdr3_length: 13
j_call: TRBJ2-2
v_call: TRBV5-1
cdr3_nt: TGCGCCAGCAGCTTGGGATTAGTGGGGGAGCTGTTTTTT
cdr3_aa: CASSLGLVGELFF

d_call: TRBD2
clone_size: .
cdr3_length: 16
j_call: TRBJ2-5
v_call: TRBV19
cdr3_nt: TGTGCCAGTAGTATACCCCCGGCGGGAGGCGGAGAGACCCAGTACTTC
cdr3_aa: CASSIPPAGGGETQYF

d_call: TRBD2
clone_size: .
cdr3_length: 15
j_call: TRBJ2-1
v_call: TRBV2
cdr3_nt: TGTGCCAGCAAGCCCCGACTAGCGGGTTTCCATGAGCAGTTCTTC
cdr3_aa: CASKPRLAGFHEQFF

d_call: .
clone_size: few
cdr3_length: 14
j_call: TRBJ2-7
v_call: TRBV5-5
cdr3_nt: TGTGCCAGCACCGTATCGGCCAACTCCTACGAGCAGTACTTC
cdr3_aa: CASTVSANSYEQYF

d_call: .
clone_size: .
cdr3_length: 12
j_call: TRBJ1-1
v_call: TRBV19
cdr3_nt: TGTGCCAGTAGGCAGGGCTCCACTGAAGCTTTCTTT
cdr3_aa: CASRQGSTEAFF

d_call: .
clone_size: .
cdr3_length: 13
j_call: TRBJ2-1
v_call: TRBV5-1
cdr3_nt: TGCGCCAGCAGCTTGGCAGTTTACAATGAGCAGTTCTTC
cdr3_aa: CASSLAVYNEQFF

d_call: TRBD2
clone_size: .
cdr3_length: 16
j_call: TRBJ2-5
v_call: TRBV19
cdr3_nt: TGTGCCAGTAGAGCCATAGCGGGAGTGGAGCAAGAGACCCAGTACTTC
cdr3_aa: CASRAIAGVEQETQYF

d_call: .
clone_size: .
cdr3_length: 12
j_call: TRBJ2-3
v_call: TRBV20-1
cdr3_nt: TGCAGTGCAAGTCCCAGTACAGATACGCAGTATTTT
cdr3_aa: CSASPSTDTQYF

d_call: TRBD2
clone_size: .
cdr3_length: 17
j_call: TRBJ2-7
v_call: TRBV4-2
cdr3_nt: TGTGCCAGCAGCCAAGACCCTACTAGCGTCTCCTCCTACGAGCAGTACTTC
cdr3_aa: CASSQDPTSVSSYEQYF

d_call: .
clone_size: .
cdr3_length: 15
j_call: TRBJ1-5
v_call: TRBV7-2
cdr3_nt: TGTGCCAGCAGCCAGACCAATTTCGCCGGACAGCCCCAGCATTTT
cdr3_aa: CASSQTNFAGQPQHF

d_call: TRBD2
clone_size: .
cdr3_length: 15
j_call: TRBJ2-5
v_call: TRBV6-5
cdr3_nt: TGTGCCAGCAGTTACTCCGGACTAGCGGGAGAGACCCAGTACTTC
cdr3_aa: CASSYSGLAGETQYF

d_call: TRBD2
clone_size: .
cdr3_length: 17
j_call: TRBJ2-1
v_call: TRBV3-1/TRBV3-2
cdr3_nt: TGTGCCAGCAGCCACTCTATCCTAGCGGGAGACCACAATGAGCAGTTCTTC
cdr3_aa: CASSHSILAGDHNEQFF

d_call: TRBD2
clone_size: once
cdr3_length: 18
j_call: TRBJ2-2
v_call: TRBV24-1
cdr3_nt: TGTGCCACCAGCGCATATCCGGGACTAGGGATGAACACCGGGGAGCTGTTTTTT
cdr3_aa: CATSAYPGLGMNTGELFF

d_call: .
clone_size: few
cdr3_length: 13
j_call: TRBJ1-2
v_call: TRBV28
cdr3_nt: TGTGCCAGCAGCAATCCCCAGCGGGGCGGCTACACCTTC
cdr3_aa: CASSNPQRGGYTF

d_call: TRBD1
clone_size: few
cdr3_length: 17
j_call: TRBJ2-7
v_call: TRBV10-2
cdr3_nt: TGCGCCAGCAGCCTTAGGACAGGGGGAGGGCCTACCTACGAGCAGTACTTC
cdr3_aa: CASSLRTGGGPTYEQYF

d_call: TRBD1
clone_size: .
cdr3_length: 15
j_call: TRBJ1-3
v_call: TRBV6-5
cdr3_nt: TGTGCCAGCAGTTTACAGGGGTTTACGGGAAACACCATATATTTT
cdr3_aa: CASSLQGFTGNTIYF

d_call: .
clone_size: once
cdr3_length: 14
j_call: TRBJ2-3
v_call: TRBV9
cdr3_nt: TGTGCCAGCAGCGTAGGGCTTAGGACAGATACGCAGTATTTT
cdr3_aa: CASSVGLRTDTQYF

d_call: TRBD1
clone_size: .
cdr3_length: 15
j_call: TRBJ2-1
v_call: TRBV28
cdr3_nt: TGTGCCAGCGGACCCCCGGGACAGGTATACAATGAGCAGTTCTTC
cdr3_aa: CASGPPGQVYNEQFF

d_call: .
clone_size: .
cdr3_length: 15
j_call: TRBJ2-3
v_call: TRBV9
cdr3_nt: TGTGCCAGCAGCGGTCTTAAGGGGGACACAGATACGCAGTATTTT
cdr3_aa: CASSGLKGDTDTQYF

d_call: TRBD2
clone_size: .
cdr3_length: 16
j_call: TRBJ2-7
v_call: TRBV5-1
cdr3_nt: TGCGCCAGCAGCTCAACCGGGACTAGCGCGACCTACGAGCAGTACTTC
cdr3_aa: CASSSTGTSATYEQYF

d_call: .
clone_size: .
cdr3_length: 16
j_call: TRBJ2-3
v_call: TRBV7-9
cdr3_nt: TGTGCCAGCAGCTTGTTCCGACCCTCTAGCACAGATACGCAGTATTTT
cdr3_aa: CASSLFRPSSTDTQYF